The clone carrying this T cell receptor (beta chain) was observed a few times. One entry per CDR3 protein, called by TCRdb with MiXCR from the PCR reads. Of about 86,000 distinct CDR3 sequences listed, around 49% are singletons. This sample is part of a study of CDR3 diversity in severe acne. CDR1 and CDR2 from the germline V gene are SQVTM and ANQGSEA. V was clipped by 5 bases and J by 0 bases, with 11 bases between them. The CDR3 has 14 residues. The sequenced sample was blood. The clonotype was recovered from a male donor in good health, without acne. This chain uses TRBV29-1 with TRBJ1-3; D is uncertain. The CDR3 protein is CSVKASSSGNTIYF. DNA of the CDR3: TGCAGCGTTAAGGCCAGTAGCTCTGGAAACACCATATATTTT.